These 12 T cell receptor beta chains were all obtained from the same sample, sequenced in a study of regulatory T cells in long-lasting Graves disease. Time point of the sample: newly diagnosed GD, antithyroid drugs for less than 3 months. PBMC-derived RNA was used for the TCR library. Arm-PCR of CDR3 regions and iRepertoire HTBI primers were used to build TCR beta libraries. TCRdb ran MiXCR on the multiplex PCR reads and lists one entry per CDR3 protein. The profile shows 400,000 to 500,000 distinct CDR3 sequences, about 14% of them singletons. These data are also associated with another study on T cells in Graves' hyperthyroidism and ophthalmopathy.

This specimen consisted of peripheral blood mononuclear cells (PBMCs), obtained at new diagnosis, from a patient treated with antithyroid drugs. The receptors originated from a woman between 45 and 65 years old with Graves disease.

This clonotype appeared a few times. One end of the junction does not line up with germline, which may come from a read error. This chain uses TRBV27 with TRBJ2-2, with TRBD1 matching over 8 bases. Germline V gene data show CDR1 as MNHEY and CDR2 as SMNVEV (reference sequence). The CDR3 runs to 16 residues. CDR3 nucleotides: TGTGCCAGCAGTTTAGATCCGGGGCAGGGGGCCGGGGAGCTGTCTTTT. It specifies CASSLDPGQGAGELSF.

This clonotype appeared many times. The CDR3 sequence: CASSLLTGVQETQYF. The CDR3 nucleotides read TGTGCCAGCAGCTTGCTCACAGGGGTCCAAGAGACCCAGTACTTC. This chain links TRBV7-7 with TRBJ2-5; 7 bases are shared with TRBD1. The CDR3 has 15 amino acids. V lost 3 bases and J lost 1; bases outside the gene matches: 5. Germline CDR1 is SSHAT and CDR2 is FNYEAQ (reference sequence).

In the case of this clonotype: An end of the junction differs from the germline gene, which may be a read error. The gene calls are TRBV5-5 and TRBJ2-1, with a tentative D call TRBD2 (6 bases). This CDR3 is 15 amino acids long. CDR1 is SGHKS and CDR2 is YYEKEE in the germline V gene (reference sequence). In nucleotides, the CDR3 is TGTGCCAGCAGCTTTCATCTGCGGGGCTACAATGGGCAGTTCTTC. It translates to CASSFHLRGYNGQFF.

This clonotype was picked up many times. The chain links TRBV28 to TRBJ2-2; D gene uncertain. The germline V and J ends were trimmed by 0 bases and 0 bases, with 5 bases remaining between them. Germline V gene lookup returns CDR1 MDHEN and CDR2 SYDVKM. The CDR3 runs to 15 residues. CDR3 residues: CASSLWGTNTGELFF. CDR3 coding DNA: TGTGCCAGCAGTTTATGGGGTACGAACACCGGGGAGCTGTTTTTT.

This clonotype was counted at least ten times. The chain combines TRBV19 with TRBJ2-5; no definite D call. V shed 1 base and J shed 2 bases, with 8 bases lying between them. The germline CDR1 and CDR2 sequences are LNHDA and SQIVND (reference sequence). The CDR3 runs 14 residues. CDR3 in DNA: TGTGCCAGTAGTATAGTTTCGGAGCAAGAGACCCAGTACTTC. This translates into CASSIVSEQETQYF.

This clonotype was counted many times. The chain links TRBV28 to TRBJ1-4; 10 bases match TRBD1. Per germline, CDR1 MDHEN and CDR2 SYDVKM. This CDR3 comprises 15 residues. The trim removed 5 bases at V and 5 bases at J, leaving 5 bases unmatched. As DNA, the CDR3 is TGTGCCAGCAGTCTCCCGGGACAGGGGAATGAAAAACTGTTTTTT. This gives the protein CASSLPGQGNEKLFF.

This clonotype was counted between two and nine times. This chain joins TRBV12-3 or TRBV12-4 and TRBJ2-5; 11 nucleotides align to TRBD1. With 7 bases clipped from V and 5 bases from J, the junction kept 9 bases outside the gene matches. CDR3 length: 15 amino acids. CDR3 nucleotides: TGTGCCAGCAAAACGGACAGGGGGCGTGAGGAGACCCAGTACTTC. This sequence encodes CASKTDRGREETQYF.

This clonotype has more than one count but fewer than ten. CDR3 in amino acids: CASSPGQDASYGYTF. In nucleotides, the CDR3 is TGTGCCAGCAGCCCGGGACAGGACGCGAGCTATGGCTACACCTTC. The gene calls are TRBV7-9 and TRBJ1-2; 8 bases align to TRBD1. V shed 5 bases, J shed 4 bases, and the junction held 9 bases outside the gene matches. Per the germline V gene, CDR1 is SEHNR and CDR2 is FQNEAQ (reference sequence). The CDR3 totals 15 residues.

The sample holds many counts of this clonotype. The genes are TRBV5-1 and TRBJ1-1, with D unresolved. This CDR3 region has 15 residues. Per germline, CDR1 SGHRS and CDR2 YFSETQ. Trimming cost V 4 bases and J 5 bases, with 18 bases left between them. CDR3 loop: CASSLKQSPRTEAFF. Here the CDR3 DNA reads TGCGCCAGCAGCCTAAAACAGTCCCCGAGGACTGAAGCTTTCTTT.

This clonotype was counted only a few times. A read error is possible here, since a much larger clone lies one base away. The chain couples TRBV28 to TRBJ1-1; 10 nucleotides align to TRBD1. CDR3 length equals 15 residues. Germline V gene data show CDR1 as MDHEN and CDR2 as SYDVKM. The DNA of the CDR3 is TGTGCCGGCAGGGACGGACAGGGGGGTGGCACTGAAGCTTTCTTT. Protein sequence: CAGRDGQGGGTEAFF.

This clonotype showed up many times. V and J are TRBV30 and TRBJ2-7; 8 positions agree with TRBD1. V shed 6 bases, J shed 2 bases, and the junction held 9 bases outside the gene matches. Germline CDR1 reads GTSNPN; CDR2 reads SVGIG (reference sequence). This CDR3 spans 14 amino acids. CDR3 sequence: CACERMGQAYEQYF. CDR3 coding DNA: TGTGCCTGTGAAAGAATGGGACAGGCCTACGAGCAGTACTTC.

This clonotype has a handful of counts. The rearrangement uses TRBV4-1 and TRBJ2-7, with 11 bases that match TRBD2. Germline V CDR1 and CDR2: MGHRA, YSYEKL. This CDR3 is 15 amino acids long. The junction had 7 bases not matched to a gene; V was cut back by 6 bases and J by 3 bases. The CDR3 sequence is CASRPLAGVDYEQYF. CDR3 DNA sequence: TGCGCCAGCAGACCACTAGCGGGAGTCGACTACGAGCAGTACTTC.